This T cell receptor (beta chain) was profiled in a study of identical twins. Regarding the study as a whole: Twins shared beta out-of-frame sequences in excess, but this excess was weaker.

Healthy Caucasians provided all donations. This clonotype was counted many times. Its antigen remains unidentified. Addition of a universal primer site occurred through template switching, and cDNA carried unique molecular identifiers. TCRdb recomputed calls from the 5' RACE reads with MiXCR, one row per CDR3 protein. The data hold some 200,000 distinct CDR3 sequences, with approximately 8.3% observed a single time. The CDR3 runs to 14 residues. V shed 8 bases, J shed 8 bases, and the junction held 15 bases outside the gene matches. Germline CDR1 reads DFQATT; CDR2 reads SNEGSKA (reference sequence). These records were also assigned to another study, of yellow fever vaccine responses in identical twins. That source notes: Twins reportedly mounted vaccine T cell responses that seemed partly convergent, partly personalized.

The receptor comes from a woman aged 18-29 years in good health. The sample taken for sequencing was memory (CD45RO+) T cells sorted from blood. This rearrangement joins TRBV20-1 to TRBJ2-4, with 7 bases aligning to TRBD2. The CDR3 coding sequence is TGCAGTACCAATGGGGGGAGGGCCGAGGACATTCAGTACTTC. It encodes CSTNGGRAEDIQYF.